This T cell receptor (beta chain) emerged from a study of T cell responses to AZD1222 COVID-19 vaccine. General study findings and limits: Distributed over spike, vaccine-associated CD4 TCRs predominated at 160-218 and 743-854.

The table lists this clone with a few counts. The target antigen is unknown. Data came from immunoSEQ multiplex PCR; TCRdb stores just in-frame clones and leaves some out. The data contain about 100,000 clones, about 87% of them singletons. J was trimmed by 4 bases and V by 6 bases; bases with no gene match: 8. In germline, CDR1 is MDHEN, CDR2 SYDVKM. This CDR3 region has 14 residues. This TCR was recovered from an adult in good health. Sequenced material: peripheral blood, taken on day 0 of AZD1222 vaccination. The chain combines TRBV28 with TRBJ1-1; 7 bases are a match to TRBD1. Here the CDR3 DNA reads TGTGCCAGCAGCCTCGGGACAGTCTCCACTGAAGCTTTCTTT. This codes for CASSLGTVSTEAFF.